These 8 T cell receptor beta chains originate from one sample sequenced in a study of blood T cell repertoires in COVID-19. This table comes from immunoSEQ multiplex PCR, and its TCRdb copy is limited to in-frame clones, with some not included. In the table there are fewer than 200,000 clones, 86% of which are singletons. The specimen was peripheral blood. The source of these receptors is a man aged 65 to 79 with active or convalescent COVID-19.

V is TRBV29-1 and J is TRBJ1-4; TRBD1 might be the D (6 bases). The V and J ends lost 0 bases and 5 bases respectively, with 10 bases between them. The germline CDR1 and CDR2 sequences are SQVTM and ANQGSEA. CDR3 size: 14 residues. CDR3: CSVEDRTVNEKLFF. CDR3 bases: TGCAGCGTTGAAGATCGGACAGTCAATGAAAAACTGTTTTTT.

The CDR3 DNA follows: TGCGCCAGCAGCTTCATTCCGGGACAGGAGTCTTCATTCTTT. Its translation: CASSFIPGQESSFF. The rearrangement uses TRBV5-1 and TRBJ1-1; 8 bases fit TRBD1. Germline V gives CDR1 SGHRS, CDR2 YFSETQ. J gave up 14 bases and V 2 bases, and 14 bases lay outside the gene matches. The CDR3 is made up of 14 amino acids.

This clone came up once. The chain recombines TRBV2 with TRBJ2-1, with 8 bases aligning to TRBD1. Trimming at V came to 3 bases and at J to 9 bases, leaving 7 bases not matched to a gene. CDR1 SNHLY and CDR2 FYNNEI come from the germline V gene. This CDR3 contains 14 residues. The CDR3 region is CASSEDRAWGEQFF. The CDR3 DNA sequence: TGTGCCAGCAGTGAGGACAGGGCTTGGGGTGAGCAGTTCTTC.

CDR3 residues: CASSFGQGLLFF. Here the CDR3 DNA reads TGCGCCAGCAGCTTTGGGCAGGGGTTGCTGTTTTTT. The rearrangement links TRBV5-1 to TRBJ2-2; a possible D gene is TRBD1 (6 bases). This CDR3 contains 12 residues. Germline loops: CDR1 SGHRS, CDR2 YFSETQ. V lost 2 bases to trimming and J lost 13 bases, with 12 bases between them.

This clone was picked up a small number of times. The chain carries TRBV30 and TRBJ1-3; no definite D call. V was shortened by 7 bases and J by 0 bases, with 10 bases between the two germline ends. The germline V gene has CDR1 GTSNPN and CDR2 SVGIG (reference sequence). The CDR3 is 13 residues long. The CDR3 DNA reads TGTGCCTTCGTGGACTTCTCTGGAAACACCATATATTTT. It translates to CAFVDFSGNTIYF.

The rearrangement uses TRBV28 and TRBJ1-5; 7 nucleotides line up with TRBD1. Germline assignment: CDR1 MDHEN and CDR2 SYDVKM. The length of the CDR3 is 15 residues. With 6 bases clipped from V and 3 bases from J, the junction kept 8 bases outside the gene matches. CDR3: CASRLGDRDNQPQHF. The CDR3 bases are TGTGCCAGCAGGCTGGGGGACAGAGACAATCAGCCCCAGCATTTT. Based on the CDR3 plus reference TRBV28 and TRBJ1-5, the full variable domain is DVKVTQSSRYLVKRTGEKVFLECVQDMDHENMFWYRQDPGLGLRLIYFSYDVKMKEKGDIPEGYSVSREKKERFSLILESASTNQTSMYLCASRLGDRDNQPQHFGDGTRLSIL.

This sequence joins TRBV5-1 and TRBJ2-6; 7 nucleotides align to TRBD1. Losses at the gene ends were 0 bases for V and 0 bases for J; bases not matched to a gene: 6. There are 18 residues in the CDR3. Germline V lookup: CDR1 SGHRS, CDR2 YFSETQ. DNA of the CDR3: TGCGCCAGCAGCTTGGTTAGGGACAGCATCTCTGGGGCCAACGTCCTGACTTTC. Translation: CASSLVRDSISGANVLTF.

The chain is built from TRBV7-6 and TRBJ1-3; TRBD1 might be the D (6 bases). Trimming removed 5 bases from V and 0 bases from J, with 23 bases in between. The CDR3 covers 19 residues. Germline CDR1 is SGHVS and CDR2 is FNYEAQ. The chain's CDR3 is CASSPYSPRGGGSGNTIYF. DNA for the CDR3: TGTGCCAGCAGCCCGTACAGTCCCCGAGGGGGTGGCTCTGGAAACACCATATATTTT.